The present T cell receptor beta chain was sequenced within a study of cytotoxic CD8 clonotypes in ibrutinib-treated CLL. Some clones are missing from TCRdb's copy, which holds only in-frame ones; the method was immunoSEQ multiplex PCR. The data hold roughly 250,000 clones, with 70% observed a single time. The CDR3 length is 13 residues. The germline V gene encodes CDR1 KGHSH and CDR2 LQKENI. V lost 6 bases and J 11 bases, leaving 19 bases between the germline ends. J is TRBJ1-1 and V is TRBV18, with D perhaps TRBD1 (6 bases). The TCR sequence derives from a human donor with chronic lymphocytic leukemia. The input for sequencing was PBMCs, taken after 24 months of ibrutinib treatment. The chain's CDR3 is CASSPAGARAAFF. In DNA form, the CDR3 reads TGTGCCAGCTCCCCCGCGGGGGCGCGTGCGGCTTTCTTT.